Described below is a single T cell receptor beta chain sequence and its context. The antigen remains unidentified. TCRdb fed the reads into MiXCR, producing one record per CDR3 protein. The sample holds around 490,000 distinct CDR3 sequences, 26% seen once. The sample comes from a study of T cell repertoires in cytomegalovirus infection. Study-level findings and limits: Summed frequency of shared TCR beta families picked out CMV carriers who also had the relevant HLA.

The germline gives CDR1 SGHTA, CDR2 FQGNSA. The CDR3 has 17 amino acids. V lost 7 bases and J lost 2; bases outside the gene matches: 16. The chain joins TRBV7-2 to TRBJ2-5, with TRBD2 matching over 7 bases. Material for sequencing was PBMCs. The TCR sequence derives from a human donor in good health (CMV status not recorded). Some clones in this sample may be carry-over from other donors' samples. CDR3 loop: CASTHQFGGGGQETQYF. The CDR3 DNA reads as TGTGCCAGCACCCACCAGTTTGGGGGGGGGGGGCAAGAGACCCAGTACTTC.